The 16 T cell receptor beta chains below come from one sample, sequenced in a study of shared clonotypes between healthy human individuals. Data came from immunoSEQ multiplex PCR; TCRdb stores just in-frame clones and leaves some out. The sample consists of a few million clones, 90% to 95% of them appearing once. The sequencing sample was made of naive CD4+ T cells from PBMCs. The sample's subset: CD45RA+ positively selected. The receptors derive from a young man in good health. Some clones in this sample may be carry-over from other donors' samples.

The chain links TRBV28 to TRBJ1-1; D is unresolved. CDR1 and CDR2 from the germline V gene are MDHEN and SYDVKM. With 5 bases removed from V and 0 bases from J, the gap between germline ends came to 10 bases. The length of the CDR3 is 14 residues. CDR3 amino acids: CASSVSQLNTEAFF. CDR3 bases: TGTGCCAGCAGTGTTTCTCAACTGAACACTGAAGCTTTCTTT.

V and J are TRBV6-1 and TRBJ2-6; D might be TRBD2 (5 bases). V lost 2 bases to trimming and J lost 1 base, with 6 bases between them. Germline CDR1 is MNHNS and CDR2 is SASEGT. There are 15 residues in the CDR3. In DNA, the CDR3 is TGTGCCAGCAGTGAACGGGAATCTGGGGCCAACGTCCTGACTTTC. The encoded protein is CASSERESGANVLTF.

This clone showed up just once. J is TRBJ2-3 and V is TRBV18; unclear D gene. Germline CDR1 KGHSH, CDR2 LQKENI. V shed 2 bases and J shed 4 bases, with 7 bases lying between them. The CDR3 loop spans 13 amino acids. CDR3 protein: CASSPNLPDTQYF. DNA of the CDR3: TGTGCCAGCTCACCAAATTTACCAGATACGCAGTATTTT.

A few counts support this clone. The chain combines TRBV5-1 with TRBJ1-5, with D possibly TRBD1 on 6 matching bases. CDR1 and CDR2 from the germline V gene are SGHRS and YFSETQ. V was cut by 4 bases and J by 7 bases, with 15 bases left in between. The CDR3 is 14 residues long. The CDR3 bases are TGCGCCAGCAGCGTGGACAGCCCAGGACAGCCCCAGCATTTT. This gives the protein CASSVDSPGQPQHF.

This chain uses TRBV7-6 with TRBJ2-7; 9 bases fit TRBD1. CDR1 and CDR2 from the germline V gene are SGHVS and FNYEAQ. Trimming removed 5 bases from V and 5 bases from J; junction bases left unmatched: 7. The CDR3 consists of 14 residues. CDR3 region: CASSQRDRVNEQYF. CDR3 coding DNA: TGTGCCAGCAGCCAAAGGGACAGGGTTAACGAGCAGTACTTC.

This clone was detected once. This chain links TRBV7-3 with TRBJ2-6, with 8 bases lining up with TRBD1. The J segment lost 1 base and the V segment lost 3 bases, leaving 11 bases of the junction unmatched. The CDR3 totals 19 residues. CDR1 and CDR2 from the germline V gene are SGHTA and FQGTGA. The CDR3 DNA reads as TGTGCCAGCAGCTTCCGCCGGACAGGGATGGGGTCTGGGGCCAACGTCCTGACTTTC. This translates into CASSFRRTGMGSGANVLTF.

The rearrangement links TRBV10-3 to TRBJ1-3, with D possibly TRBD1 on 5 matching bases. Germline loops: CDR1 ENHRY, CDR2 SYGVKD. This CDR3 region has 14 residues. Trimming left V 2 bases short and J 5 bases short, with 10 bases between. CDR3 DNA: TGTGCCATCAGTGAGATGGGGGATCGAAACACCATATATTTT. This encodes CAISEMGDRNTIYF.

CDR3 protein: CAISSGTGSFPYGYTF. The CDR3 DNA reads as TGTGCCATCAGCTCCGGGACAGGGAGTTTTCCCTATGGCTACACCTTC. The genes are TRBV10-3 and TRBJ1-2, with TRBD1 matching over 9 bases. The V gene end was trimmed by 6 bases and the J gene end by 4 bases; junction bases not matched to a gene: 12. This CDR3 comprises 16 residues. The germline V gene has CDR1 ENHRY and CDR2 SYGVKD.

V is TRBV11-2 and J is TRBJ2-7, with D possibly being TRBD1 (5 bases). Germline V gene data show CDR1 as SGHAT and CDR2 as FQNNGV. The V gene lost 5 bases and the J gene lost 3 bases, with 14 bases spanning the gap. The length of the CDR3 is 14 residues. The CDR3 nucleotides are TGTGCCAGCAGCCCTCAGACAGCCATCTACGAGCAGTACTTC. Translation gives CASSPQTAIYEQYF.

V and J are TRBV7-6 and TRBJ1-1; D is unclear. The germline gives CDR1 SGHVS, CDR2 FNYEAQ. V was cut by 3 bases and J by 2 bases, with 16 bases left in between. The CDR3 is made up of 16 amino acids. The CDR3 region has the DNA TGTGCCAGCAGCTTGTCGGGGAACAGACCAAACACTGAAGCTTTCTTT. This encodes CASSLSGNRPNTEAFF.

V usage is TRBV1 and J usage is TRBJ2-7; the DNA was not used to check the table's D call, TRBD2. TRBV1 is noted as a pseudogene. The CDR3 sequence is 15 residues long. The CDR3 protein is CTSRIYSSVSYEQYF. CDR3 nucleotide sequence: TGCACCAGCAGAATCTACTCTAGCGTCTCCTACGAGCAGTACTTC.

The chain combines TRBV9 with TRBJ2-1; D unclear. Germline CDR1 SGDLS, CDR2 YYNGEE. The CDR3 is 13 amino acids. CDR3 sequence (DNA): TGTCGTATATCCAGCAAAATTTACAATGAGCAGTTCTTC. Protein product: CRISSKIYNEQFF.

In this sample, this clone turned up once. This rearrangement joins TRBV11-1 to TRBJ2-7; 8 bases are shared with TRBD2. Germline CDR1 reads SGHAT; CDR2 reads FQDESV (reference sequence). J lost 1 base, V lost 8 bases, and 7 bases had no gene match. The CDR3 runs to 14 residues. The CDR3 is CASESGRGSYEQYF. The DNA of the CDR3 is TGTGCCAGCGAAAGCGGGAGAGGTTCCTACGAGCAGTACTTC.

The chain has TRBV11-2 and TRBJ2-2, with TRBD2 identical over 8 bases. Germline CDR1 and CDR2: SGHAT and FQNNGV. Trimming at V came to 5 bases and at J to 2 bases, leaving 7 bases not matched to a gene. The length of the CDR3 is 16 residues. For the CDR3, the DNA is TGTGCCAGCAGCCCCCGGACTAGCCTCAACACCGGGGAGCTGTTTTTT. Translation: CASSPRTSLNTGELFF.

The chain carries TRBV7-9 and TRBJ2-5; no definite D call. CDR1 is SEHNR, CDR2 FQNEAQ, per germline (reference sequence). This CDR3 spans 14 amino acids. V was cut by 1 base and J by 7 bases, with 13 bases left in between. CDR3 nucleotide sequence: TGTGCCAGCAGCTTAGTAGGCTGGGAACCGACCCAGTACTTC. This translates into CASSLVGWEPTQYF.

The CDR3 loop reads CASSPPGRSTEAFF. CDR3 in DNA: TGTGCCAGCTCACCGCCAGGGAGGAGCACTGAAGCTTTCTTT. V is TRBV18 and J is TRBJ1-1; D possibly corresponds to TRBD1 (5 bases). CDR1 and CDR2 (germline): KGHSH, LQKENI. The CDR3 has 14 residues. V was trimmed by 3 bases and J by 4 bases, leaving 12 bases between them.